The 24 T cell receptor beta chains listed next were all sequenced from one sample in a study of CD8 T cells in ankylosing spondylitis. TCRdb recomputed calls from the 5' RACE reads with MiXCR, one row per CDR3 protein. The sample yields under 400,000 distinct CDR3 sequences, under 14% seen once. Sequencing input: blood, either unsorted or a sorted T cell fraction (not recorded which). The receptor source for this set is a female donor with ankylosing spondylitis or in good health (not recorded which).

The chain joins TRBV20-1 to TRBJ2-5; 12 bases line up with TRBD2. Germline lookup yields CDR1 DFQATT and CDR2 SNEGSKA (reference sequence). V lost 6 bases to trimming and J lost 5 bases; unmatched junction nucleotides: 7. This CDR3 contains 14 residues. The CDR3 DNA sequence: TGCAGTGCCCAACTAGCGGGGGGTCCGGAGACCCAGTACTTC. As protein: CSAQLAGGPETQYF.

In its sample, this clonotype was seen once. V is TRBV7-2 and J is TRBJ2-7; D is perhaps TRBD1 (6 bases). Trimming took off 1 base at V and 10 bases at J, with 20 bases between the two ends. Germline CDR1 reads SGHTA; CDR2 reads FQGNSA. CDR3 length: 15 amino acids. The DNA of the CDR3 is TGTGCCAGCAGCTTAGGTCCGGACAGAGTAGGCCCCCAGTACTTC. This codes for CASSLGPDRVGPQYF.

This clonotype came up many times. The chain combines TRBV7-2 with TRBJ1-2; D uncertain. The CDR3 covers 17 residues. CDR1 is SGHTA, CDR2 FQGNSA, per germline. V lost 5 bases and J 5 bases, leaving 24 bases between the germline ends. CDR3: CASSPRTDLYGVYGYTF. The CDR3 DNA follows: TGTGCCAGCAGCCCACGGACGGACCTCTACGGTGTTTATGGCTACACCTTC.

This clonotype was recorded a few times. The V gene is TRBV9, the J gene TRBJ2-1; 9 nucleotides match TRBD2. V gave up 0 bases and J gave up 6 bases; unmatched junction bases: 4. CDR3 length: 15 residues. Germline V gives CDR1 SGDLS, CDR2 YYNGEE. The CDR3 protein is CASSVGLAGSNEQFF. The CDR3 DNA follows: TGTGCCAGCAGCGTAGGGCTAGCGGGAAGCAATGAGCAGTTCTTC. The variable domain in full, completed from reference TRBV9 and TRBJ2-1, reads DSGVTQTPKHLITATGQRVTLRCSPRSGDLSVYWYQQSLDQGLQFLIQYYNGEERAKGNILERFSAQQFPDLHSELNLSSLELGDSALYFCASSVGLAGSNEQFFGPGTRLTVL.

This clonotype showed up many times. This chain connects TRBV5-6 to TRBJ2-7, with D perhaps assigned TRBD1 or TRBD2 (5 bases each). The CDR3 is 16 residues long. CDR1 is SGHDT, CDR2 YYEEEE, per germline. The ends were cut back, 1 base at V and 3 bases at J, with 17 bases in the middle. The CDR3 DNA sequence: TGTGCCAGCAGCTTGTTTTTTGGGACGGAGGTCTACGAGCAGTACTTC. Protein: CASSLFFGTEVYEQYF.

Note on this clonotype: A much larger clonotype is one base distant, so this may be a read error. V gene TRBV5-1 combines with J gene TRBJ2-3; D is uncertain. The CDR3 runs to 13 residues. Germline lookup yields CDR1 SGHRS and CDR2 YFSETQ. Trimming left V 5 bases short and J 4 bases short, with 11 bases between. Here the CDR3 DNA reads TGCGCCAGCAGTCTAGTGACCGCAGATACGCAGTATTTT. This translates into CASSLVTADTQYF.

This clonotype was observed at least ten times. This chain connects TRBV12-3 or TRBV12-4 to TRBJ2-2, with a possible D match to TRBD1 (5 bases). CDR3 length: 15 residues. Trimming took off 6 bases at V and 6 bases at J, with 17 bases between the two ends. For the CDR3, the DNA is TGTGCCAGCAGCCGGCTCCCTCAAGGGGCCGGGGAGCTGTTTTTT. It codes for CASSRLPQGAGELFF.

The rearrangement uses TRBV20-1 and TRBJ2-7, with no clear D. CDR3 length: 12 amino acids. The V end lost 5 bases, the J end lost 7 bases, and 15 bases lay between the germline ends. Germline V lookup: CDR1 DFQATT, CDR2 SNEGSKA (reference sequence). The CDR3 reads CSALAGRWEQYF. Here the CDR3 DNA reads TGCAGTGCTCTCGCCGGGCGGTGGGAGCAGTACTTC.

This clonotype was seen only a few times. This chain links TRBV7-6 with TRBJ1-1; D may be TRBD1 (6 bases). Germline CDR1 and CDR2: SGHVS and FNYEAQ. V lost 1 base, J lost 5 bases, and 14 bases lay in between. The CDR3 totals 15 residues. CDR3 DNA sequence: TGTGCCAGCAGCTTAGGATCGGGGGGGCGGACTGAAGCTTTCTTT. This translates into CASSLGSGGRTEAFF.

This clonotype has a count of ten or more. The chain has TRBV29-1 and TRBJ2-1, with unresolved D. Germline V gene data show CDR1 as SQVTM and CDR2 as ANQGSEA. Trimming took off 4 bases at V and 6 bases at J, with 19 bases between the two ends. This CDR3 has 15 residues. DNA for the CDR3: TGCAGCGTTGTATTCCGATGGTTAATGGGCAATGAGCAGTTCTTC. The encoded protein is CSVVFRWLMGNEQFF.

The CDR3 DNA reads as TGTGCCAGCAGTCGGACTAGCGGGGACTGCCTCTACGAGCAGTACTTC. Its protein is CASSRTSGDCLYEQYF. The V gene is TRBV12-3 or TRBV12-4, the J gene TRBJ2-7, with TRBD2 identical over 12 bases. The trim removed 5 bases at V and 3 bases at J, leaving 8 bases unmatched. The CDR3 has 16 amino acids.

The table lists this clonotype with many counts. The rearrangement uses TRBV5-1 and TRBJ2-1; D is ambiguous. The CDR3 length is 16 residues. Germline CDR1 SGHRS, CDR2 YFSETQ. The ends were cut back, 7 bases at V and 2 bases at J, with 19 bases in the middle. This chain's CDR3 is CASRPDGSVPYNEQFF. CDR3 DNA sequence: TGCGCCAGCCGACCCGACGGCTCTGTACCCTACAATGAGCAGTTCTTC.

This chain connects TRBV2 to TRBJ2-5; TRBD2 might be the D (5 bases). CDR3 size: 13 residues. The V gene's germline CDR1 is SNHLY and CDR2 FYNNEI. Trimming pared 6 bases from V and 1 base from J, leaving 9 bases between. The CDR3 loop is CASSGEIQETQYF. CDR3 bases: TGTGCCAGCAGCGGGGAAATCCAAGAGACCCAGTACTTC. Looking up the rest from reference TRBV2 and TRBJ2-5 gives the full variable domain: EPEVTQTPSHQVTQMGQEVILRCVPISNHLYFYWYRQILGQKVEFLVSFYNNEISEKSEIFDDQFSVERPDGSNFTLKIRSTKLEDSAMYFCASSGEIQETQYFGPGTRLLVL.

Note on this clonotype: A much larger clone differs by one base, so this may be a read error. V usage is TRBV20-1 and J usage is TRBJ2-7; 12 nucleotides agree with TRBD2. The germline V gene encodes CDR1 DFQATT and CDR2 SNEGSKA (reference sequence). This CDR3 is 21 amino acids long. The CDR3 DNA reads TGCAGAGCTAGAGATTCTCCCAGTTCGGCTAGCGGGAGGGCCAGAAACTACGAGCAGTACTTC. It yields the protein CRARDSPSSASGRARNYEQYF.

In its sample, this clonotype was seen many times. The chain recombines TRBV5-1 with TRBJ2-1, with D perhaps matching TRBD2 (5 bases). CDR1 and CDR2 from the germline V gene are SGHRS and YFSETQ. The V end lost 2 bases, the J end lost 0 bases, and 15 bases lay between the germline ends. This CDR3 comprises 17 residues. The CDR3 DNA follows: TGCGCCAGCAGCTTCGGAGGTCGGCAGAGCTCCTACAATGAGCAGTTCTTC. It encodes CASSFGGRQSSYNEQFF.

This clonotype appeared a few times. The chain has TRBV7-2 and TRBJ1-6, with D hard to call. Germline CDR1 SGHTA, CDR2 FQGNSA. Trimming shortened V by 2 bases and J by 0 bases, and 8 bases separated the two germline ends. The CDR3 has 16 amino acids. The CDR3 loop reads CASSLTMSSYNSPLHF. The CDR3 DNA sequence: TGTGCCAGCAGCTTAACGATGAGCTCCTATAATTCACCCCTCCACTTT.

The V call is TRBV5-1, the J call TRBJ2-5; D possibly corresponds to TRBD2 (6 bases). V dropped 6 bases and J dropped 1 base, with 10 bases sitting between them. The CDR3 sequence is 13 residues long. Germline assignment: CDR1 SGHRS and CDR2 YFSETQ. The CDR3: CASIRGFQETQYF. The CDR3 coding sequence is TGCGCCAGCATCCGGGGGTTCCAAGAGACCCAGTACTTC.

The chain links TRBV4-2 to TRBJ1-6, with 9 bases lining up with TRBD1. CDR3 size: 16 residues. Germline V CDR1 and CDR2: LGHNA, YNFKEQ. Trimming cost V 0 bases and J 6 bases; bases outside gene matches: 3. In DNA, the CDR3 is TGTGCCAGCAGCCAAGACCGGGACAGGGCTAATTCACCCCTCCACTTT. Protein: CASSQDRDRANSPLHF.

This clonotype was picked up a small number of times. The V gene is TRBV25-1, the J gene TRBJ2-7; possibly TRBD1 for D (5 bases). Germline V gene sequence: CDR1 MGHDK, CDR2 SYGVNS. CDR3 size: 15 residues. V was cut by 2 bases and J by 0 bases, with 11 bases left in between. The CDR3 protein is CASSEGAPNSYEQYF. As DNA, the CDR3 is TGTGCCAGCAGTGAAGGGGCACCCAACTCCTACGAGCAGTACTTC.

This clonotype was observed many times. The V call is TRBV5-6, the J call TRBJ2-1, with 7 bases fitting TRBD2. Germline trimming cut 0 bases from V and 8 bases from J; bases unmatched to any gene: 2. Germline V lookup: CDR1 SGHDT, CDR2 YYEEEE. This CDR3 has 13 amino acids. The CDR3 nucleotides are TGTGCCAGCAGCTTGGGACTAGCAGATGAGCAGTTCTTC. Translating it yields CASSLGLADEQFF.

Remarks on this clonotype: A read error may explain this, as a much larger clone is one base away. The chain links TRBV12-3 or TRBV12-4 to TRBJ2-7; 8 bases agree with TRBD1. CDR3 length equals 15 residues. CDR3 nucleotide sequence: TGTGCCGGCAGGGACGGACAGGGAGGTCCGTACGAGCAGTACTTC. Protein: CAGRDGQGGPYEQYF.

Only a few counts were recorded for this clonotype. The CDR3 DNA follows: TGCAGTGCTACCCTAGGGTGGGGACAAGGCCAGGAGACCCAGTACTTC. It codes for CSATLGWGQGQETQYF. This chain links TRBV20-1 with TRBJ2-5; perhaps TRBD1 as D (6 bases). Germline-derived CDR1 and CDR2 are DFQATT and SNEGSKA (reference sequence). Deletions cut 4 bases from V and 5 bases from J, with 23 bases between. The CDR3 is 16 amino acids.

Ten or more counts support this clonotype. The chain joins TRBV5-1 to TRBJ2-7; the D gene is possibly TRBD1 (6 bases). The germline CDR1 and CDR2 sequences are SGHRS and YFSETQ. This CDR3 is 15 amino acids long. The V gene lost 3 bases and the J gene lost 0 bases, with 13 bases spanning the gap. Here the CDR3 reads CASSSAGTISYEQYF. Here the CDR3 DNA reads TGCGCCAGCAGCTCCGCCGGGACAATCTCCTACGAGCAGTACTTC.

This clonotype was counted at least ten times. This chain uses TRBV4-2 with TRBJ1-5; maybe TRBD1 (5 bases). The CDR3 has 15 amino acids. Trimming took off 0 bases at V and 5 bases at J, with 11 bases between the two ends. CDR1 is LGHNA, CDR2 YNFKEQ, per germline. The CDR3 reads CASSQDSKGDQPQHF. The CDR3 coding sequence is TGTGCCAGCAGCCAAGATTCCAAAGGGGATCAGCCCCAGCATTTT.